What follows describes a single TCR beta chain. The sample belongs to a study of T cells in localized non-small cell lung cancer. The data were produced by immunoSEQ multiplex PCR, yet TCRdb's version contains in-frame clones alone and is incomplete. The repertoire holds tens of thousands of clones, with 88% as singletons. Trimming removed 0 bases from V and 4 bases from J; junction bases left unmatched: 2. Germline CDR1 SGHTA, CDR2 FQGNSA. This CDR3 is built from 15 residues. The rearrangement links TRBV7-2 to TRBJ2-1, with TRBD2 matching over 8 bases. The TCR sequence derives from a woman aged 35-70 years with stage I squamous cell lung carcinoma. The material was peripheral blood, obtained before any cancer treatment. CDR3 nucleotide sequence: TGTGCCAGCAGCTTAGCTAGCGGGGTATACAATGAGCAGTTCTTC. Protein: CASSLASGVYNEQFF.